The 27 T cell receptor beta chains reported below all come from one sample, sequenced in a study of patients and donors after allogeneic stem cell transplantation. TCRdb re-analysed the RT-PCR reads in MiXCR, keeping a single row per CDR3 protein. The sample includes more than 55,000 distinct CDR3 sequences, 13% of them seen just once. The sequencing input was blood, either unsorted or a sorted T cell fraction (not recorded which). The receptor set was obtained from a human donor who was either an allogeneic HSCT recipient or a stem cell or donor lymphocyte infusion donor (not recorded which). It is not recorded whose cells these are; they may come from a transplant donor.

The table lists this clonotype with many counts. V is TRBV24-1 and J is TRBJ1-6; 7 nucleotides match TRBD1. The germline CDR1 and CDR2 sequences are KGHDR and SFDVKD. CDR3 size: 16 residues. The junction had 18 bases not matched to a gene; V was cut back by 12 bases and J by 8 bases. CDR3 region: CAALLDPGQFYSPLHF. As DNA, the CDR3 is TGTGCCGCCCTTTTGGATCCGGGACAGTTTTATTCACCCCTCCACTTT.

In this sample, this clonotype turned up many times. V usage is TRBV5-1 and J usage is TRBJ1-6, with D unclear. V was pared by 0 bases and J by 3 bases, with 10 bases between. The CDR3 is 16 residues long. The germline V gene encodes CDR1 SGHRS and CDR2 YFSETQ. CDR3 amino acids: CASSLGETLYNSPLHF. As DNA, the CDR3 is TGCGCCAGCAGCTTGGGGGAGACCCTCTATAATTCACCCCTCCACTTT.

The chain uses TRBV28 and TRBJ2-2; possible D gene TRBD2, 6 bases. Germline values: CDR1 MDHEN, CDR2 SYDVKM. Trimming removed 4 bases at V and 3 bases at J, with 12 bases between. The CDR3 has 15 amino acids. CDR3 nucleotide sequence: TGTGCCAGCAGTTCTGGACTACGCGACACCGGGGAGCTGTTTTTT. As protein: CASSSGLRDTGELFF.

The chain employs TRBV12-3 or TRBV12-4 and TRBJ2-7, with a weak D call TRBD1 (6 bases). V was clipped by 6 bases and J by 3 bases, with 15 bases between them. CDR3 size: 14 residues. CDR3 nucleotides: TGTGCCAGCAGCCTTCAGGGGATAGACTACGAGCAGTACTTC. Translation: CASSLQGIDYEQYF.

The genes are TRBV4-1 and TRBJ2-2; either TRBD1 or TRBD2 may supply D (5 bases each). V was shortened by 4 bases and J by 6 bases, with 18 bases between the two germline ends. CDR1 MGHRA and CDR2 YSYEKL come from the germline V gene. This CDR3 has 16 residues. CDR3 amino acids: CASSPRPGPYSGELFF. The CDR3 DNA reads TGCGCCAGCAGCCCTCGACCGGGACCCTATTCCGGGGAGCTGTTTTTT.

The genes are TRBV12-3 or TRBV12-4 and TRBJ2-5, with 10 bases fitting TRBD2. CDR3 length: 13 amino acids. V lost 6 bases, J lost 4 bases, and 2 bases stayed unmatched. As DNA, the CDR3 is TGTGCCAGCAGCCGACTAGCGGGAGAGACCCAGTACTTC. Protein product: CASSRLAGETQYF.

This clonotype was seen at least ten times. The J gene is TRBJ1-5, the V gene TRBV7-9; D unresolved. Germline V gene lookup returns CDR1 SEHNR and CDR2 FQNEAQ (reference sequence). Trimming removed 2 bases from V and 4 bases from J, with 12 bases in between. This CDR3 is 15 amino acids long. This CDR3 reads CASSLSIDGNQPQHF. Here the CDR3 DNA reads TGTGCCAGCAGCTTATCCATTGACGGGAATCAGCCCCAGCATTTT.

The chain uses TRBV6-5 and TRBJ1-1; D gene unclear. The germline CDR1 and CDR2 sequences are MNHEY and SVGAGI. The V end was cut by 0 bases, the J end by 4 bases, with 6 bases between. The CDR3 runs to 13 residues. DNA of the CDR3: TGTGCCAGCAGTTACTCGAGCAGCACTGAAGCTTTCTTT. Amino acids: CASSYSSSTEAFF.

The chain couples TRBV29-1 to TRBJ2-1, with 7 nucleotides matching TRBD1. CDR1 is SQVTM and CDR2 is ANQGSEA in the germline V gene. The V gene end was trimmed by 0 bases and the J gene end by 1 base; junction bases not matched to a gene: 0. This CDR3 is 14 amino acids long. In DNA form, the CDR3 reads TGCAGCGTTGAAGAACAGGGGTCCTACAATGAGCAGTTCTTC. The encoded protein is CSVEEQGSYNEQFF.

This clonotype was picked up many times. The CDR3 protein is CASSADRGNTEAFF. The CDR3 DNA reads as TGTGCCAGCAGCGCGGACAGGGGAAACACTGAAGCTTTCTTT. The V and J genes are TRBV2 and TRBJ1-1, with TRBD1 matching 9 bases. The CDR3 runs 14 residues. Germline V gene lookup returns CDR1 SNHLY and CDR2 FYNNEI. Losses at the gene ends were 6 bases for V and 2 bases for J; bases not matched to a gene: 4.

DNA of the CDR3: TGCGCCAGCAGCCCACAAGGAGTAGGTGAGACCCAGTACTTC. This codes for CASSPQGVGETQYF. V is TRBV5-1 and J is TRBJ2-5; D is undetermined. V gave up 4 bases and J gave up 5 bases, with 15 bases separating them. The germline V gene has CDR1 SGHRS and CDR2 YFSETQ. CDR3 length: 14 residues.

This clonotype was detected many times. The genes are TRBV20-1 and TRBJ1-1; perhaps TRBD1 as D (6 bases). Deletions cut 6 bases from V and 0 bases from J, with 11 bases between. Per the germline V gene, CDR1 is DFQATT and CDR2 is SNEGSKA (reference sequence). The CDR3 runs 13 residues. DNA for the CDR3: TGCAGTGCCAGGGGCGTCATGAACACTGAAGCTTTCTTT. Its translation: CSARGVMNTEAFF.

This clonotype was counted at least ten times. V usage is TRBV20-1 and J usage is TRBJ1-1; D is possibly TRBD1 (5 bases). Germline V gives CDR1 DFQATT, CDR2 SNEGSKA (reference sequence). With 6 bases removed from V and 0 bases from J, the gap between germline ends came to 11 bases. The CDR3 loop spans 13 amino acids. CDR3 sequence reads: CSAPKTVNTEAFF. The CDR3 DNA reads TGCAGTGCCCCTAAGACAGTGAACACTGAAGCTTTCTTT.

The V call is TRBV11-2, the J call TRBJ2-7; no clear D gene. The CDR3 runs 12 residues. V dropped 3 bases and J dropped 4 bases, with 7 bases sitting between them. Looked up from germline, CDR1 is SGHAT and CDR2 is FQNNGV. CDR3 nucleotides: TGTGCCAGCAGCTTTTGGGCATACGAGCAGTACTTC. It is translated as CASSFWAYEQYF.

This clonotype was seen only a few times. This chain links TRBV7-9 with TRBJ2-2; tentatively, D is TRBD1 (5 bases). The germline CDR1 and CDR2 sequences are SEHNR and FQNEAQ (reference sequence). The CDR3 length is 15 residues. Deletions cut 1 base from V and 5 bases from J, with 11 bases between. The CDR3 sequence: CASSLDPGQTGELFF. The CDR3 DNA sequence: TGTGCCAGCAGCTTAGATCCAGGGCAGACCGGGGAGCTGTTTTTT. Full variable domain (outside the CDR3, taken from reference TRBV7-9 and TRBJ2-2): DTGVSQNPRHKITKRGQNVTFRCDPISEHNRLYWYRQTLGQGPEFLTYFQNEAQLEKSRLLSDRFSAERPKGSFSTLEIQRTEQGDSAMYLCASSLDPGQTGELFFGEGSRLTVL.

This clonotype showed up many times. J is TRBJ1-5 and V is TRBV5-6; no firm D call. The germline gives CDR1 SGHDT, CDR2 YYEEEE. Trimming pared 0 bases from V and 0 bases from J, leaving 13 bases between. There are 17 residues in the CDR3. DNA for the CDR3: TGTGCCAGCAGCTTGGGCGGGGTCCCTTATAGCAATCAGCCCCAGCATTTT. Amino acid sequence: CASSLGGVPYSNQPQHF.

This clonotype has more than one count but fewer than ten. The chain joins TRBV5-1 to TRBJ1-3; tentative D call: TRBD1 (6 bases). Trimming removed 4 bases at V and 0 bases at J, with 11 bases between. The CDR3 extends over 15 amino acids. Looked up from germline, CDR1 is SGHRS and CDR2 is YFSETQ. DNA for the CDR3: TGCGCCAGCAGCCTGGGGGGGCACTCTGGAAACACCATATATTTT. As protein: CASSLGGHSGNTIYF.

CDR3 DNA sequence: TGTGCCAGCAGTTACTCAGGGACAGTTCGCCGGTCCTATGAGCAGTTCTTC. Its translation: CASSYSGTVRRSYEQFF. The J gene is TRBJ2-1, the V gene TRBV6-5; 7 bases are shared with TRBD1. The CDR3 length is 17 residues. The germline gives CDR1 MNHEY, CDR2 SVGAGI. V shed 0 bases and J 8 bases; nucleotides not matched to a gene: 13.

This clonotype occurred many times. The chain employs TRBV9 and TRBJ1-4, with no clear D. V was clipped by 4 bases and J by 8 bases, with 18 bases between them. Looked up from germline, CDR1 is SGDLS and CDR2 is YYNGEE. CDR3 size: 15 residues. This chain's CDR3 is CASSHTPGDLEKLFF. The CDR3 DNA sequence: TGTGCCAGCAGCCATACCCCGGGAGACTTAGAAAAACTGTTTTTT. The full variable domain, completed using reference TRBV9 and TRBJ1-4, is DSGVTQTPKHLITATGQRVTLRCSPRSGDLSVYWYQQSLDQGLQFLIQYYNGEERAKGNILERFSAQQFPDLHSELNLSSLELGDSALYFCASSHTPGDLEKLFFGSGTQLSVL.

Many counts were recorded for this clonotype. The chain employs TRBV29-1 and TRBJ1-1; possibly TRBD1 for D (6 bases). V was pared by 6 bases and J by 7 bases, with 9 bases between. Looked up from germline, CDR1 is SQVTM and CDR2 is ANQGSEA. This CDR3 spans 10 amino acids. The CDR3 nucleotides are TGCAGCGTGTGGACAGATGAAGCTTTCTTT. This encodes CSVWTDEAFF.

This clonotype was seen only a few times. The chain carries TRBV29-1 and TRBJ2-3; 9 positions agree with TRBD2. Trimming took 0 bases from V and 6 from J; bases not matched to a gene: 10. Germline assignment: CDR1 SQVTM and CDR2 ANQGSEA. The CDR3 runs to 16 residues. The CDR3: CSVEDGGRASHDTQYF. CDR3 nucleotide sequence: TGCAGCGTTGAAGATGGCGGGAGGGCCTCCCACGATACGCAGTATTTT.

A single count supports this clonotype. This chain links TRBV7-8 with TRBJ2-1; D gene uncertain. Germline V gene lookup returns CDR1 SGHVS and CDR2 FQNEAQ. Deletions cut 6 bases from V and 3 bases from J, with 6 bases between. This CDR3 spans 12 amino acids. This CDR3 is CASRGGYNEQFF. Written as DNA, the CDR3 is TGTGCCAGCAGGGGTGGCTACAATGAGCAGTTCTTC.

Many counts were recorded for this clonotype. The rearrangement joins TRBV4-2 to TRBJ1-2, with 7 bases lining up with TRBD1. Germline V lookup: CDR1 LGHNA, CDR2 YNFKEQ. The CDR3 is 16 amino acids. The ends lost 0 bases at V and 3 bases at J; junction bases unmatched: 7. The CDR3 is CASSQEGTVMDYGYTF. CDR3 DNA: TGTGCCAGCAGCCAAGAGGGGACAGTGATGGACTATGGCTACACCTTC.

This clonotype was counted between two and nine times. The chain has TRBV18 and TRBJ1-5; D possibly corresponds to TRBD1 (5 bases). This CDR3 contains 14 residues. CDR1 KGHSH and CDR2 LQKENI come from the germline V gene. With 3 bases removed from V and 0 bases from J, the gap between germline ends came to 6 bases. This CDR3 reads CASSPTDSNQPQHF. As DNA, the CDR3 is TGTGCCAGCTCACCGACAGATAGCAATCAGCCCCAGCATTTT.

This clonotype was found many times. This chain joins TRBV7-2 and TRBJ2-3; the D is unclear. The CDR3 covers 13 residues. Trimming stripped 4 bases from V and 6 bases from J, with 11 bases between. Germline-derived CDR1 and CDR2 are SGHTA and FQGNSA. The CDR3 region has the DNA TGTGCCAGCAGCTCGACCCGTTGGGATACGCAGTATTTT. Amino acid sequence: CASSSTRWDTQYF.

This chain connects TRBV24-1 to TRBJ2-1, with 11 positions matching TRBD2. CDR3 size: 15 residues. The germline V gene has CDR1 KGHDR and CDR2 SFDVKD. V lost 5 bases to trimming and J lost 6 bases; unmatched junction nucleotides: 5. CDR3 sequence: CATSVVAGGPNEQFF. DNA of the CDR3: TGTGCCACCAGTGTGGTAGCGGGAGGGCCCAATGAGCAGTTCTTC.

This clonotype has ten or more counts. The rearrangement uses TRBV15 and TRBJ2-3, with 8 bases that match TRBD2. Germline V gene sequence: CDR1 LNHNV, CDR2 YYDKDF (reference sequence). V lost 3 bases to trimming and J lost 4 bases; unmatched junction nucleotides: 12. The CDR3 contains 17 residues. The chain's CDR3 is CATSRVSGSINSDTQYF. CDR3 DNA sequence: TGTGCCACCAGCAGGGTCAGCGGGAGTATTAACTCAGATACGCAGTATTTT.